This is a list of T cell receptor beta chains from one sample in a study of persistence of HIV-infected CD4 T cells. Data came from immunoSEQ multiplex PCR; TCRdb stores just in-frame clones and leaves some out. The repertoire holds fewer than 35,000 clones, 82% seen once, with 0.8% to 0.9% in the top ten. These receptors are not linked to any known antigen. Specimen: CD4+ T cells sorted from PBMCs after approximately 19-hour stimulation, collected from a patient who received antiretroviral therapy. The receptors were gathered from an adult man with HIV who was CMV-seropositive. Each CDR3 is given with its conserved first and last residue. D genes are given only for firm matches. Rows may omit the clone size; those that give it use once, few, many or a size class.

v_gene: TRBV5-1
j_gene: TRBJ1-1
abundance: NA
d_gene: NA
CDR3aa: CASSLGQRNTEAFF
CDR3nt: TGCGCCAGCAGCTTAGGACAGAGGAACACTGAAGCTTTCTTT

v_gene: TRBV7-2
j_gene: TRBJ1-4
abundance: NA
d_gene: TRBD1
CDR3aa: CASSVTGARATNEKLFF
CDR3nt: TGTGCCAGCAGCGTGACAGGGGCCCGGGCAACTAATGAAAAACTGTTTTTT

v_gene: TRBV5-5
j_gene: TRBJ1-2
abundance: NA
d_gene: NA
CDR3aa: CASSLGWSNYGYTF
CDR3nt: TGTGCCAGCAGCCTGGGGTGGAGTAACTATGGCTACACCTTC

v_gene: TRBV4-3
j_gene: TRBJ2-2
abundance: NA
d_gene: NA
CDR3aa: CASSQETGELFF
CDR3nt: TGCGCCAGCAGCCAGGAGACCGGGGAGCTGTTTTTT

v_gene: TRBV30
j_gene: TRBJ2-3
abundance: NA
d_gene: TRBD1
CDR3aa: CAWAGGQGALDTQYF
CDR3nt: TGTGCCTGGGCCGGAGGGCAGGGGGCGTTGGATACGCAGTATTTT

v_gene: TRBV7-9
j_gene: TRBJ2-2
abundance: NA
d_gene: NA
CDR3aa: CVSSDSDWNTGELFF
CDR3nt: TGTGTCAGCAGCGATAGCGATTGGAACACCGGGGAGCTGTTTTTT

v_gene: TRBV18
j_gene: TRBJ1-4
abundance: NA
d_gene: NA
CDR3aa: CASSPPGIPNEKLFF
CDR3nt: TGTGCCAGCTCACCACCGGGGATCCCTAATGAAAAACTGTTTTTT

v_gene: TRBV19
j_gene: TRBJ2-3
abundance: NA
d_gene: NA
CDR3aa: CASSHRGQGTDTQYF
CDR3nt: TGTGCCAGTAGCCACCGGGGGCAGGGCACAGATACGCAGTATTTT

v_gene: TRBV7-8
j_gene: TRBJ1-6
abundance: once
d_gene: NA
CDR3aa: CASSSSSNSPLHF
CDR3nt: TGTGCCAGCAGCTCCAGTAGTAATTCACCCCTCCACTTT

v_gene: TRBV11-3
j_gene: TRBJ2-1
abundance: once
d_gene: NA
CDR3aa: CASSSNSNEQFF
CDR3nt: TGTGCCAGCAGCTCAAATTCCAATGAGCAGTTCTTC

v_gene: TRBV5-4
j_gene: TRBJ1-4
abundance: NA
d_gene: NA
CDR3aa: CASSLASGLNEKLFF
CDR3nt: TGTGCCAGCAGCTTGGCCTCAGGTCTGAATGAAAAACTGTTTTTT

v_gene: TRBV30
j_gene: TRBJ2-5
abundance: NA
d_gene: NA
CDR3aa: CAWSVGETQYF
CDR3nt: TGTGCCTGGAGTGTGGGGGAGACCCAGTACTTC

v_gene: TRBV30
j_gene: TRBJ2-3
abundance: NA
d_gene: TRBD2
CDR3aa: CAWGVAGGRGTQYF
CDR3nt: TGTGCCTGGGGCGTAGCGGGGGGGCGAGGTACGCAGTATTTT

v_gene: TRBV7-2
j_gene: TRBJ1-1
abundance: NA
d_gene: TRBD1
CDR3aa: CASSPTGVEAFF
CDR3nt: TGTGCCAGCAGCCCGACAGGGGTGGAAGCTTTCTTT

v_gene: TRBV11-3
j_gene: TRBJ2-3
abundance: NA
d_gene: NA
CDR3aa: CASSLGGALSTDTQYF
CDR3nt: TGTGCCAGCAGCTTAGGTGGGGCGCTTAGCACAGATACGCAGTATTTT

v_gene: TRBV2
j_gene: TRBJ2-1
abundance: NA
d_gene: TRBD1
CDR3aa: CASSTGGRRGDEQFF
CDR3nt: TGTGCCAGTTCGACAGGGGGCAGAAGAGGGGATGAGCAGTTCTTC

v_gene: TRBV6-6
j_gene: TRBJ1-1
abundance: few
d_gene: NA
CDR3aa: CASSPYEGTEAFF
CDR3nt: TGTGCCAGCAGTCCCTATGAGGGTACCGAAGCTTTCTTT

v_gene: TRBV4-1
j_gene: TRBJ2-7
abundance: medium-sized
d_gene: TRBD1
CDR3aa: CASSQGRDRGVDEQYF
CDR3nt: TGCGCCAGCAGCCAGGGAAGAGACAGGGGTGTCGACGAGCAGTACTTC

v_gene: TRBV5-1
j_gene: TRBJ2-3
abundance: NA
d_gene: TRBD2
CDR3aa: CASSWSSGGFSTDTQYF
CDR3nt: TGCGCCAGCAGCTGGTCTAGCGGGGGGTTTAGCACAGATACGCAGTATTTT

v_gene: TRBV5-1
j_gene: TRBJ1-2
abundance: NA
d_gene: NA
CDR3aa: CASSAGTQYGYTF
CDR3nt: TGCGCCAGCAGCGCCGGGACGCAATATGGCTACACCTTC

v_gene: TRBV12-3/TRBV12-4
j_gene: TRBJ1-5
abundance: NA
d_gene: NA
CDR3aa: CASSLGSQPQHF
CDR3nt: TGTGCCAGCAGTTTGGGTAGTCAGCCCCAGCATTTT

v_gene: TRBV5-1
j_gene: TRBJ1-2
abundance: NA
d_gene: NA
CDR3aa: CASSTREKDGYTF
CDR3nt: TGCGCCAGCAGTACAAGGGAAAAGGATGGCTACACCTTC

v_gene: TRBV11-1
j_gene: TRBJ1-1
abundance: once
d_gene: NA
CDR3aa: CASSFEGSSTEAFF
CDR3nt: TGTGCCAGCAGCTTCGAGGGGTCAAGCACTGAAGCTTTCTTT

v_gene: TRBV5-1
j_gene: TRBJ2-5
abundance: NA
d_gene: TRBD1
CDR3aa: CASQLTGGAGETQYF
CDR3nt: TGCGCCAGTCAGTTAACAGGGGGCGCGGGTGAGACCCAGTACTTC

v_gene: TRBV12-3/TRBV12-4
j_gene: TRBJ2-1
abundance: NA
d_gene: NA
CDR3aa: CASSLGTLQFF
CDR3nt: TGTGCCAGCAGTTTGGGCACCTTGCAGTTCTTC

v_gene: TRBV4-3
j_gene: TRBJ1-3
abundance: NA
d_gene: NA
CDR3aa: CASSQDLNVGGNTIYF
CDR3nt: TGCGCCAGCAGCCAAGACCTAAATGTGGGAGGAAACACCATATATTTT

v_gene: TRBV7-8
j_gene: TRBJ2-7
abundance: NA
d_gene: NA
CDR3aa: CASSFFSYEQYF
CDR3nt: TGTGCCAGCAGCTTCTTCTCCTACGAGCAGTACTTC